This is a list of T cell receptor beta chains from one sample in a study of cytomegalovirus exposure and HLA in healthy donors. Assay used: immunoSEQ multiplex PCR; TCRdb lists only in-frame clones, some missing. The sample lists about 190,000 clones; around 67% were seen once. Sample: PBMCs. These receptors came from a woman aged 25 to 39 in good health and CMV-seropositive. Both conserved end residues are trimmed from each CDR3.

v_gene	j_gene	CDR3aa
TRBV4-1	TRBJ2-7	ASSLKSGLSYEQY
TRBV27	TRBJ2-3	ASSLIAGVGADTQY
TRBV25-1	TRBJ2-1	ASSDLAGENNEQF
TRBV27	TRBJ2-6	ASAQGVGANVLT
TRBV6-5	TRBJ1-1	ATYRSNTEAF
TRBV27	TRBJ2-7	ASSRTVSYEQY
TRBV10-2	TRBJ1-4	ASRIRGRFNEKLF
TRBV7-9	-	ASSHGRGAYEQY
TRBV19	TRBJ1-1	ASSMNWEAF
TRBV5-4	TRBJ2-7	ASSRPGQSSYEQY
TRBV29-1	TRBJ1-3	SVEWASGNTIY
TRBV6-1	TRBJ2-3	ASRGDDRTDTQY
TRBV7-2	TRBJ2-1	ASSLLAGDQNEQF
TRBV6-1	TRBJ2-1	ASRTSGSLEQF
TRBV21-1	TRBJ1-3	ASTLRTAKNTIY
TRBV7-9	TRBJ2-1	ASSVLAGRREDEQF
TRBV29-1	TRBJ2-1	SVETDRGAEQF